The table lists the clone carrying this TCR beta chain with many counts. Antigen specificity is unknown. This entry is derived from a study of neurological immune-mediated disorders. The study's findings and limits: Patients with HTLV-1-associated myelopathy had the highest level of TCR clonal expansion, whereas patients with multiple sclerosis had the lowest level, falling beneath the level found in healthy controls. No CDR3 amino acid sequences recurred among expanded clones across subjects, suggesting private repertoires in all groups.

Time point defined: longitudinal time-point 2. The V end was cut by 3 bases, the J end by 1 base, with 19 bases between. Looked up from germline, CDR1 is DFQATT and CDR2 is SNEGSKA (reference sequence). CDR3 length equals 17 residues. The cDNA was generated by 5'RACE with 10-nucleotide random UMIs. From 15-18 subjects, every sequencing run obtained over 180 million TCR-beta sequences. TCRdb used MiXCR to reprocess the 5' RACE reads, holding one entry per CDR3 protein. The sample includes fewer than 60,000 distinct CDR3 sequences, about an eighth of them seen just once. This chain connects TRBV20-1 to TRBJ2-4; maybe TRBD2 (5 bases). The specimen sequenced was PBMCs. The sequence was collected from a male donor with HTLV-1-associated myelopathy (HAM/TSP). CDR3: CSASLPGSPGAKNIQYF. CDR3 DNA: TGCAGTGCTAGCCTCCCGGGATCTCCTGGGGCCAAAAACATTCAGTACTTC.